This entry features one TCR beta chain sequence. What it binds is not known. One end of the junction is discordant with germline, which a read error may explain. This CDR3 region has 15 residues. Germline values: CDR1 SSHAT, CDR2 FNYEAQ (reference sequence). This record comes from a study of beta chain features in type 1 diabetes. Study findings and constraints: Junctions at VDJ sites from type 1 diabetes patients had fewer insertions and more deletions.

What was sequenced were expressed TCRB transcripts, since all of the isolated RNA had been reverse transcribed. The repertoire was sequenced with immunoSEQ multiplex PCR; TCRdb's copy has only in-frame clones and lacks some. Of more than 150,000 clones listed, about 9.1% are singletons. This receptor was taken from a young woman in good health. What was sequenced was central memory CD4+ T cells from blood. The chain couples TRBV7-7 to TRBJ1-1, with 7 nucleotides matching TRBD1. CDR3 DNA sequence: TGTGCTAGCAGCCCCTGGACAGGAGAAGACACTGAAGCTTTCTTT. It yields the protein CASSPWTGEDTEAFF.